The source of this TCR beta chain is a study of T cells in Graves' hyperthyroidism and ophthalmopathy. The CDR3 regions of TCR beta were amplified from RNA transcripts. In the first-round RT-PCR of the TCR CDR3, the HTBI primer set was used. TCRdb processed the multiplex PCR reads anew with MiXCR; each CDR3 protein has one entry. The sample lists roughly 400,000 distinct CDR3 sequences, over 11% seen once, with over 25% in the top ten. The sample consisted of blood. This receptor was obtained from a man between 45 and 60 years old with Graves' ophthalmopathy.

The chain's CDR3 is CATLWAQGIAPGLATYNEQFF. The CDR3 DNA is TGTGCCACCCTTTGGGCCCAGGGGATCGCCCCGGGACTAGCTACCTACAATGAGCAGTTCTTC. The rearrangement joins TRBV24-1 to TRBJ2-1, with 9 bases identical to TRBD2. The CDR3 loop spans 21 amino acids. V was clipped by 9 bases and J by 2 bases; unmatched bases: 25. Germline V gene sequence: CDR1 KGHDR, CDR2 SFDVKD.